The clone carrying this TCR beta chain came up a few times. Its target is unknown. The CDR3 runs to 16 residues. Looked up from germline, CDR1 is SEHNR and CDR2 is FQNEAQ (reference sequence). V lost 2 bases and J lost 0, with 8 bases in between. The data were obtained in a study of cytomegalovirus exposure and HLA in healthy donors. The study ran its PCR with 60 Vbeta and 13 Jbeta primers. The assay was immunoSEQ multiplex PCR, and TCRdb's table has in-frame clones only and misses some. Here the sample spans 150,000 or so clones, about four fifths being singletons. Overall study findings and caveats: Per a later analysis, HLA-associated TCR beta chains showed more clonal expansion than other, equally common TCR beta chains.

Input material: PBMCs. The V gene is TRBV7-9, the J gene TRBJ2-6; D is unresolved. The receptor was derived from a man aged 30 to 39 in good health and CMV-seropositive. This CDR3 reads CASSLIQLSGANVLTF. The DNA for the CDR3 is TGTGCCAGCAGCTTAATACAGCTCTCTGGGGCCAACGTCCTGACTTTC.